These T cell receptor beta chains were read from a single sample in a study of T cells in Graves' hyperthyroidism and ophthalmopathy. Via MiXCR, TCRdb re-called the multiplex PCR reads, giving one row per CDR3 protein. The table includes 350,000 or so distinct CDR3 sequences, about 15% detected once. The sample consisted of blood. These receptors were obtained from a woman aged 25 to 39 with Graves' hyperthyroidism that later progressed to Graves' ophthalmopathy. Both conserved end residues are part of each CDR3. A D gene is named only where the DNA matches it firmly. A clone size is listed for some rows: how often the clone was seen (once, few, many), or a class if it is expanded.

DNA,CDR3,D,size,V,J
TGTGCCAGCAGCATCCAGGGGTATACTAATGAAAAACTGTTTTTT,CASSIQGYTNEKLFF,NA,many,TRBV12-3/TRBV12-4,TRBJ1-4
TGTGCCAGCAGTTTGGGGCTAGCGTATTACAATGAGCAGTTCTTC,CASSLGLAYYNEQFF,NA,many,TRBV5-6,TRBJ2-1
TGTGCCAGCAGTTTAGCTAGCGGGGGGGCCTACAATGAGCAGTTCTTC,CASSLASGGAYNEQFF,TRBD2,few,TRBV12-3/TRBV12-4,TRBJ2-1
TGTGCCAGCAGCTTAATCAGGGGGGAGGACTACACCTTC,CASSLIRGEDYTF,TRBD1,many,TRBV11-2,TRBJ1-2
TGTGCCAGCAGCTTAGCGTATTCTAGCGGGGGCCCCTACAATGAGCAGTTCTTC,CASSLAYSSGGPYNEQFF,TRBD2,few,TRBV7-2,TRBJ2-1
TGTGCCAGCAGCCTGAAGCGGGGGCAAAGCACAGATACGCAGTATTTT,CASSLKRGQSTDTQYF,TRBD2,NA,TRBV7-6,TRBJ2-3
TGCGCCAGCAGGCGTTGGGTCAGGGGCGGACCTGAAGCTTTCTTT,CASRRWVRGGPEAFF,NA,NA,TRBV5-1,TRBJ1-1
TGTGCCAGCAGTTTATTGGGCAGAAACACTGAAGCTTTCTTT,CASSLLGRNTEAFF,NA,many,TRBV27,TRBJ1-1
TGTGCCAGCAGTCCGCGAGTGAACCAGCAGTTCTTC,CASSPRVNQQFF,NA,many,TRBV28,TRBJ2-1
TGCAGTGCTAGTGCTGTCCCGGCTAGCGGGATGGAAGAGACCCAGTACTTC,CSASAVPASGMEETQYF,TRBD2,many,TRBV20-1,TRBJ2-5
TGTGCCACCAGTGATTACCGGGGGCAGTACTTC,CATSDYRGQYF,NA,many,TRBV24-1,TRBJ2-7